This TCR beta chain was observed in a study of cytomegalovirus exposure and HLA in healthy donors. Regarding the study as a whole: When the data were analyzed later, several of the most significant clusters appeared to be linked to common viral pathogens. The likely explanation for a cluster of highly shared sequence variants was sequencing artifact.

V lost 6 bases to trimming and J lost 4 bases; unmatched junction nucleotides: 7. Germline CDR1 is SGHDT and CDR2 is YYEEEE. This CDR3 has 14 amino acids. As for this clone: Antigen: not known.

60 Vbeta and 13 Jbeta primers were used in PCR. Repertoires were generated with immunoSEQ multiplex PCR, while TCRdb's copy carries only in-frame clones and drops some. This table holds 60,000 to 80,000 clones. The sequenced sample consisted of PBMCs. V is TRBV5-6 and J is TRBJ2-1; 7 nucleotides agree with TRBD2. This receptor was taken from a man between 40 and 49 years old in good health and CMV-seronegative. This chain's CDR3 is CASNEGTTYNEQFF. The CDR3, as DNA: TGTGCCAGCAACGAAGGGACTACATACAATGAGCAGTTCTTC.